Sequencing of this T cell receptor beta chain was carried out in a study of blood T cell repertoires in COVID-19. Turning to the study itself: Sites across the United States, Italy and Spain contributed samples from acute and convalescent COVID-19.

The CDR3 has 12 amino acids. Per germline, CDR1 MNHNS and CDR2 SASEGT. With 3 bases removed from V and 6 bases from J, the gap between germline ends came to 9 bases. The repertoire was sequenced with immunoSEQ multiplex PCR; TCRdb's copy has only in-frame clones and lacks some. The sample comprises about 190,000 clones, about nine tenths of which are singletons, and around 7% rests with the top ten. The clonotype originates from a man aged 35-49 years with acute or convalescent COVID-19. The sample was peripheral blood. The chain recombines TRBV6-1 with TRBJ2-7, with D uncertain. The CDR3 sequence: CASSDQISEQYF. CDR3 sequence (DNA): TGTGCCAGCAGTGACCAGATAAGCGAGCAGTACTTC.